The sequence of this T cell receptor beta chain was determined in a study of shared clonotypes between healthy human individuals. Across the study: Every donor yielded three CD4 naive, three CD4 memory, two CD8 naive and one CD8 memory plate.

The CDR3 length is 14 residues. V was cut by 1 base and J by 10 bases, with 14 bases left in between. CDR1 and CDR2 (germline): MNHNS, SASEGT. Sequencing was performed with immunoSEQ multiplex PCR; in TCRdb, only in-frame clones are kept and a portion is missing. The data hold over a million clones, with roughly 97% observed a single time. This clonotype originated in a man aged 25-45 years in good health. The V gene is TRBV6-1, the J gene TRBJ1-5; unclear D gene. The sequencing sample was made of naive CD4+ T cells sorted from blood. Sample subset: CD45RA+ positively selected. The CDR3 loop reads CASSEDRDSRPQHF. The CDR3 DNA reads TGTGCCAGCAGTGAAGACCGTGACTCTAGACCCCAGCATTTT.